What follows are 14 T cell receptor delta chains derived from one specimen sequenced in a study of γδ T cells in repeated Plasmodium falciparum infection. TCRdb used CATT to re-call clones from the multiplex PCR reads. The data hold 85,000 to 100,000 delta-chain clones, with over 0.9% observed a single time. Gammadelta T cells were flow-sorted from PBMC into Vgamma9/Vdelta2+ and Vdelta2-negative populations for bulk analysis. Sequences were obtained from gamma-delta T cells from blood. The receptors were gathered from a pool of human donors (malaria-infected and uninfected, not separated).

Concerning this clone: TCRdb's protein for this DNA is that of a much larger clone and differs from the translation at residue 4, likely a read error; the protein shown is the DNA translation. The chain couples TRDV2 to TRDJ1; TRDD3 matches 7 bases. V was clipped by 5 bases and J by 3 bases; unmatched bases: 14. The length of the CDR3 is 16 residues. Germline V gene data show CDR1 as GEAIGNYY and CDR2 as EKD. This CDR3 reads CACVTVSAGYSDKLIF. CDR3 nucleotides: TGTGCCTGTGTCACAGTTTCGGCGGGATACTCCGATAAACTCATCTTT.

This clone occurred many times. This DNA's translation differs at residue 6 from TCRdb's protein, which comes from a much larger clone; a read error is likely, and the protein shown is translated from the DNA. The chain has TRDV1 and TRDJ1; D possibly corresponds to TRDD3 (6 bases). TCRdb gives no J gene; it was assigned here by matching the DNA to germline. V lost 2 bases, J lost 0 bases, and 25 bases lay in between. The V gene's germline CDR1 is TSWWSYY and CDR2 QGS. CDR3 length: 20 residues. CDR3 residues: CALGEGPKSVGDSYTDKLIF. The CDR3, as DNA: TGTGCTCTTGGGGAAGGTCCGAAGTCTGTCGGGGATTCGTACACCGATAAACTCATCTTT.

Remarks on this clone: A far larger clone is off by one base, so a read error is likely. Other DNA sequences within the sample encode an identical CDR3. The chain carries TRDV1 and TRDJ1; TRDD3 aligns across 12 bases. Here the J gene was assigned by germline matching of the DNA, as TCRdb has none. The CDR3 sequence is 18 residues long. Germline assignment: CDR1 TSWWSYY and CDR2 QGS. The CDR3 here is CALGDGSWGIRDTDKLIF. DNA for the CDR3: TGTGCTCTTGGGGACGGCTCCTGGGGGATACGAGACACCGACAAACTCATCTTT.

On this clone itself: With a far larger clone one base away, a read error is the likely cause. Other DNA sequences within the sample encode an identical CDR3. The chain combines TRDV1 with TRDJ1; D is ambiguous. TCRdb does not report a J gene; here it was assigned by matching the DNA to germline references. The CDR3 is 16 residues long. Germline CDR1 and CDR2: TSWWSYY and QGS. V lost 8 bases and J 3 bases, leaving 22 bases between the germline ends. DNA for the CDR3: TGTGCTCTTCTAACCGCAACAAGGAGTTCGGCCGATAAACTCATCTTT. This translates into CALLTATRSSADKLIF.

Comment on this clone: TCRdb records a much larger clone's protein for this DNA, with a difference at residue 4 that likely arises from a read error; the protein given is the translation of the DNA. The rearrangement joins TRDV2 to TRDJ1, with 13 bases identical to TRDD3. The J gene comes from matching the DNA to germline here; TCRdb lacks it. The CDR3 is 19 amino acids. Germline CDR1 GEAIGNYY, CDR2 EKD. Written as DNA, the CDR3 is TGTGCCTGTGGCACCGTGGTACTGGGGGATACGAAATACACCGATAAACTCATCTTT. Translated: CACGTVVLGDTKYTDKLIF.

Only a few counts were recorded for this clone. TCRdb's protein, taken from a much larger clone, differs from this DNA's translation at residue 18, likely owing to a read error; the protein displayed comes from the DNA. V usage is TRDV1 and J usage is TRDJ1; 13 bases line up with TRDD3. Here the J gene came from matching the DNA to germline, since TCRdb omits it. Looked up from germline, CDR1 is TSWWSYY and CDR2 is QGS. The CDR3 is made up of 23 amino acids. The CDR3 DNA reads TGTGCCCTGAGTATCGGCCTTCCTACTAGGGTACTGGGGGATACGACCTCCGCCGATAAACTCATCTTT. This encodes CALSIGLPTRVLGDTTSADKLIF.

A note on this clone: The protein recorded in TCRdb matches a much larger clone and deviates from this DNA's translation at residue 3, suggesting a read error; the protein here is obtained by translating the DNA. The chain uses TRDV1 and TRDJ2; TRDD3 matches at 8 bases. Here the J gene came from matching the DNA to germline, since TCRdb omits it. The CDR3 covers 19 residues. From germline, CDR1 is TSWWSYY and CDR2 QGS. This chain's CDR3 is CAPGELDRPGDTVTAQLFF. CDR3 in DNA: TGTGCTCCTGGGGAACTAGATCGTCCTGGGGATACAGTCACAGCACAACTCTTCTTT.

Turning to this clone: This likely reflects a read error, since a far larger clone is one base away. Different DNA sequences within this sample yield the same CDR3. No J gene was assigned, while the V gene was called as TRDV2. The CDR3 length is 13 residues. Germline-derived CDR1 and CDR2 are GEAIGNYY and EKD. DNA for the CDR3: TGTGCCTGTGACACCGGAGGTACCGATAAACTAATCTTT. Its translation is CACDTGGTDKLIF.

This clone has only a few counts. The TCRdb protein comes from a much larger clone and disagrees with this DNA's translation at residue 5, likely due to a read error; the protein given here is derived from the DNA. The genes are TRDV1 and TRDJ1; 10 bases fit TRDD3. In the absence of a J gene in TCRdb, the DNA was matched to germline to assign it here. V gave up 4 bases and J gave up 3 bases; unmatched junction bases: 14. The length of the CDR3 is 18 residues. Germline-derived CDR1 and CDR2 are TSWWSYY and QGS. The CDR3 region is CALGGLILITGGSDKLIF. Here the CDR3 DNA reads TGTGCTCTTGGGGGACTAATCCTAATTACTGGGGGATCCGATAAACTCATCTTT.

This clone was counted a few times. TCRdb has a much larger clone's protein, which differs at residue 7 from the translation of this DNA, likely because of a read error; what is shown is the protein translated from the DNA. The V gene is TRDV1, the J gene TRDJ4; a weak D match, TRDD3 (6 bases). The J gene comes from matching the DNA to germline here; TCRdb lacks it. There are 22 residues in the CDR3. V gave up 2 bases and J gave up 3 bases, with 37 bases separating them. CDR1 is TSWWSYY, CDR2 QGS, per germline. For the CDR3, the DNA is TGTGCTCTTGGGGAAGCTGTCCCTGGGGTTTCCACGGCGAAAAACCCTCTAGGACCCCTGATCTTT. Translating it yields CALGEAVPGVSTAKNPLGPLIF.

In regard to this clone: TCRdb attributes to this sequence the protein of a much larger clone, which differs from the DNA translation at residue 3; a read error is likely, and the protein displayed is translated from the DNA. The genes are TRDV3 and TRDJ1; 12 nucleotides align to TRDD3. The junction had 8 bases not matched to a gene; V was cut back by 5 bases and J by 4 bases. CDR1 and CDR2 from the germline V gene are TVYSNPD and GDNSRS (reference sequence). The CDR3 spans 14 residues. CDR3 region: CADTGGYNLDKLIF. The CDR3 DNA reads as TGTGCCGATACTGGGGGATACAACCTCGATAAACTCATCTTT.

This clone came up a few times. With a far larger clone one base away, a read error is the likely cause. The sample has other DNA sequences that encode this CDR3 too. This rearrangement joins TRDV1 to TRDJ1; 7 positions agree with TRDD3. Germline CDR1 TSWWSYY, CDR2 QGS. V trimming: 3 bases; J trimming: 0 bases; junction bases outside the gene matches: 13. This CDR3 spans 18 amino acids. CDR3 region: CALGEYPGISNYTDKLIF. CDR3 DNA: TGTGCTCTTGGGGAGTATCCGGGGATATCCAATTACACCGATAAACTCATCTTT.

There are a few counts of this clone. A read error is the likely source, as a far larger clone sits one nucleotide away. Other DNA sequences in the same sample also yield this CDR3. The V call is TRDV1, the J call TRDJ1, with D uncertain. The CDR3 loop spans 15 amino acids. V shed 0 bases and J shed 8 bases, with 16 bases lying between them. Germline V gene sequence: CDR1 TSWWSYY, CDR2 QGS. CDR3 loop: CALGELLVVQGKLIF. CDR3 nucleotide sequence: TGTGCTCTTGGGGAACTCCTAGTGGTCCAGGGAAAACTCATCTTT.

In this sample, this clone turned up many times. TCRdb's entry gives the protein of a much larger clone, which mismatches this DNA's translation at residue 10, likely from a read error; the protein reported here is translated from the DNA. The chain is built from TRDV2 and TRDJ3; TRDD3 matches at 7 bases. TCRdb records no J gene; here it was assigned by comparing the DNA to germline. Unmatched junction bases numbered 17, after V lost 2 bases and J lost 2 bases. CDR1 GEAIGNYY and CDR2 EKD come from the germline V gene. This CDR3 has 21 amino acids. DNA for the CDR3: TGTGCCTGTGACAAGAGGAGCTGGGGGCTCCTTAAGACCTGGGACACCCGACAGATGTTTTTC. Encoded protein: CACDKRSWGLLKTWDTRQMFF.